This T cell receptor beta chain was captured by sequencing in a study of T cells after posttransplantation cyclophosphamide. Treatment was busulfan-fludarabine conditioning, a marrow graft, and cyclophosphamide on days +3 and +4. CDR1 and CDR2 from the germline V gene are SGHRS and YFSETQ. This CDR3 comprises 15 residues. V lost 1 base, J lost 1 base, and 3 bases stayed unmatched. The table came from immunoSEQ multiplex PCR; TCRdb's copy has only in-frame clones and leaves some out. The table lists over 8,500 clones, 65% to 85% of them singletons. The chain is built from TRBV5-1 and TRBJ1-2, with TRBD1 identical over 8 bases. The sequencing used PBMCs, collected after allogeneic stem cell transplant with posttransplant cyclophosphamide. The source of this sequence is a female patient aged 50 to 65 who received an allogeneic stem cell transplant from a related donor, was CMV-positive, and had no GVHD. These T cells may partly come from the graft donor. The DNA for the CDR3 is TGCGCCAGCAGCTTGAGGACAGGGAATAACTATGGCTACACCTTC. It translates to CASSLRTGNNYGYTF.